This T cell receptor (beta chain) stems from a study of blood T cell repertoires in COVID-19. As for the study in general: The United States, Italy and Spain supplied acute and convalescent COVID-19 samples. Nucleic acid was either cDNA or gDNA, and it came from T cells, B-cell-depleted T cells, or PBMCs.

Concerning this clone itself: At one end, the junction sequence differs from germline, possibly due to a read error.

The authors' processing: From reference gene primer amplification, estimates of nucleated cell counts were derived. TCRdb keeps only in-frame clones here, not all; method: immunoSEQ multiplex PCR. Clone size and the V and J calls come from that table; the DNA yielded D and trimming. The data contain approximately 46,000 clones, roughly 84% of them singletons. This CDR3 is 13 amino acids long. CDR1 is SEHNR, CDR2 FQNEAQ, per germline (reference sequence). Sequencing was done on a sample of peripheral blood. The gene calls are TRBV7-9 and TRBJ1-1; TRBD1 matches 7 bases. The TCR originated in a woman in her 70s in a cohort sampled during active COVID-19. CDR3 sequence: CASMRGPNSEAFF. The CDR3 coding sequence is TGTGCCAGCATGAGGGGGCCAAACAGTGAAGCTTTCTTT.